The present entry profiles one TCR beta chain with its context. Its cognate antigen is unknown. This sample was included in a study of cytomegalovirus exposure and HLA in healthy donors. Study findings and constraints: A list of 150 to 200 TCR beta chains associated with cytomegalovirus was given. Being productive about 87% or about 30% of the time was typical of most TCR beta V segments in an earlier analysis.

The CDR3 has 15 amino acids. Germline V gene sequence: CDR1 SGHRS, CDR2 YFSETQ. With V trimmed by 4 bases and J by 3 bases, 9 bases remained unmatched. This PCR relied on a set of 60 Vbeta primers and 13 Jbeta primers. Assay: immunoSEQ multiplex PCR; the TCRdb copy retains only in-frame clones and omits some. The table shows tens of thousands of clones, with roughly 74% occurring only once. The genes are TRBV5-1 and TRBJ2-7; TRBD1 matches 8 bases. Source material: PBMCs. The sequence was obtained from a woman in her 30s in good health and CMV-seropositive. In nucleotides, the CDR3 is TGCGCCAGCAGCCCTGACGGGACAGGTTTCTACGAGCAGTACTTC. It codes for CASSPDGTGFYEQYF.